A selection of T cell receptor beta chains follows, all from one sample in a study of cytomegalovirus exposure and HLA in healthy donors. Measured with immunoSEQ multiplex PCR; TCRdb has only the in-frame clones, and not every one. The sample holds 150,000 to 200,000 clones, roughly 85% seen once. Sequencing was performed on PBMCs. These receptors were collected from a boy under 10 years old in good health and CMV-seronegative. Each CDR3 is given with its conserved first and last residue. The D gene is left open where the match is weak. Rows give clone size only sometimes, using once, few, many, or a class for an expanded clone.

j_gene: TRBJ2-7; abundance: .; d_gene: .; v_gene: TRBV4-1; CDR3aa: CASSRSMAGGNYEQYF; CDR3nt: TGCGCCAGCAGCCGCTCGATGGCAGGGGGGAACTACGAGCAATACTTC
j_gene: TRBJ1-2; abundance: .; d_gene: TRBD1; v_gene: TRBV27; CDR3aa: CASSRDSANTLNYGYTF; CDR3nt: TGTGCCAGCAGCCGGGACAGCGCTAACACACTCAACTATGGCTACACCTTC
j_gene: TRBJ2-5; abundance: .; d_gene: TRBD1; v_gene: TRBV25-1; CDR3aa: CASSDPTGTEETQYF; CDR3nt: TGTGCCAGCAGTGACCCGACCGGGACAGAGGAGACCCAGTACTTC
j_gene: TRBJ2-5; abundance: .; d_gene: .; v_gene: TRBV7-2; CDR3aa: CASSHRIVQETQYF; CDR3nt: TGTGCCAGCAGCCACAGGATAGTCCAAGAGACCCAGTACTTC
j_gene: TRBJ2-4; abundance: .; d_gene: TRBD1; v_gene: TRBV27; CDR3aa: CASRTGVTKNIQYF; CDR3nt: TGTGCCAGCAGGACAGGGGTAACCAAAAACATTCAGTACTTC
j_gene: TRBJ2-3; abundance: .; d_gene: TRBD2; v_gene: TRBV5-6; CDR3aa: CASRPFASGSSTDTQYF; CDR3nt: TGTGCCAGCAGACCTTTTGCTAGCGGATCTAGCACAGATACGCAGTATTTT
j_gene: TRBJ1-4; abundance: once; d_gene: .; v_gene: TRBV6-5; CDR3aa: CASSLRGGWEKLFF; CDR3nt: TGTGCCAGCAGTCTCAGGGGTGGGTGGGAAAAACTGTTTTTT
j_gene: TRBJ2-5; abundance: .; d_gene: TRBD1; v_gene: TRBV6-1; CDR3aa: CASSVGGTGAGWDQETQYF; CDR3nt: TGTGCCAGCAGTGTCGGCGGGACAGGGGCAGGGTGGGACCAAGAGACCCAGTACTTC
j_gene: TRBJ2-5; abundance: .; d_gene: .; v_gene: TRBV19; CDR3aa: CASSIGMKETQYF; CDR3nt: TGTGCCAGTAGTATCGGGATGAAAGAGACCCAGTACTTC
j_gene: TRBJ1-2; abundance: .; d_gene: .; v_gene: TRBV27; CDR3aa: CASSLSSGNNYGYTF; CDR3nt: TGTGCCAGCAGTTTATCGTCAGGAAATAACTATGGCTACACCTTC
j_gene: TRBJ1-4; abundance: .; d_gene: TRBD1; v_gene: TRBV5-1; CDR3aa: CASSLQGENEKLFF; CDR3nt: TGCGCCAGCAGCTTACAGGGGGAGAATGAAAAACTGTTTTTT
j_gene: TRBJ2-7; abundance: .; d_gene: TRBD1; v_gene: TRBV5-5; CDR3aa: CASSPKGQSHEQYF; CDR3nt: TGTGCCAGCAGCCCCAAGGGACAGTCCCACGAGCAGTACTTC
j_gene: TRBJ2-7; abundance: .; d_gene: TRBD2; v_gene: TRBV7-2; CDR3aa: CASSGLLAGARYEQYF; CDR3nt: TGTGCCAGCAGCGGCCTTCTAGCGGGAGCCCGCTACGAGCAGTACTTC
j_gene: TRBJ1-1; abundance: .; d_gene: .; v_gene: TRBV19; CDR3aa: CASSIDLEVWGTEAFF; CDR3nt: TGTGCCAGTAGTATAGATCTGGAGGTCTGGGGCACTGAAGCTTTCTTT
j_gene: TRBJ1-3; abundance: .; d_gene: .; v_gene: TRBV6-1; CDR3aa: CASSSVTGNTIYF; CDR3nt: TGTGCCAGCAGTTCCGTGACAGGAAACACCATATATTTT
j_gene: TRBJ1-1; abundance: .; d_gene: TRBD1; v_gene: TRBV7-9; CDR3aa: CASSPTRETGWAFF; CDR3nt: TGTGCCAGCAGCCCGACCCGAGAGACAGGGTGGGCTTTCTTT
j_gene: TRBJ2-2; abundance: .; d_gene: .; v_gene: TRBV14; CDR3aa: CASSQALTGTGELFF; CDR3nt: TGTGCCAGCAGCCAAGCCCTCACGGGCACCGGGGAGCTGTTTTTT
j_gene: TRBJ1-5; abundance: few; d_gene: .; v_gene: TRBV28; CDR3aa: CASTSYSNQPQHF; CDR3nt: TGTGCCAGCACTTCCTATAGCAATCAGCCCCAGCATTTT
j_gene: TRBJ2-5; abundance: .; d_gene: .; v_gene: TRBV5-1; CDR3aa: CASSPGLAYQETQYF; CDR3nt: TGCGCCAGCAGCCCGGGACTTGCGTACCAAGAGACCCAGTACTTC
j_gene: TRBJ1-5; abundance: few; d_gene: .; v_gene: TRBV28; CDR3aa: CASSPLISNQPQHF; CDR3nt: TGTGCCAGCAGTCCACTCATTAGCAATCAGCCCCAGCATTTT
j_gene: TRBJ2-5; abundance: .; d_gene: .; v_gene: TRBV7-3; CDR3aa: CASSLTLGGQETQYF; CDR3nt: TGTGCCAGCAGCTTAACGTTGGGGGGCCAAGAGACCCAGTACTTC
j_gene: TRBJ1-2; abundance: once; d_gene: .; v_gene: TRBV29-1; CDR3aa: CSVDGAGGAGYTF; CDR3nt: TGCAGCGTTGACGGGGCGGGGGGTGCTGGCTACACCTTC
j_gene: TRBJ2-7; abundance: .; d_gene: .; v_gene: TRBV14; CDR3aa: CASSQDTYEQYF; CDR3nt: TGTGCCAGCAGCCAAGATACCTACGAGCAGTACTTC
j_gene: TRBJ2-1; abundance: .; d_gene: TRBD2; v_gene: TRBV19; CDR3aa: CASTLAGGYNEQFF; CDR3nt: TGTGCCAGTACTTTAGCGGGGGGTTACAATGAGCAGTTCTTC
j_gene: TRBJ2-1; abundance: .; d_gene: .; v_gene: TRBV9; CDR3aa: CASSVGTSSYNEQFF; CDR3nt: TGTGCCAGCAGCGTGGGCACCAGCTCCTACAATGAGCAGTTCTTC
j_gene: TRBJ2-5; abundance: .; d_gene: .; v_gene: TRBV6-1; CDR3aa: CASRRTRRETQYF; CDR3nt: TGTGCCAGCAGGCGCACCCGGCGGGAGACCCAGTACTTC
j_gene: TRBJ2-7; abundance: .; d_gene: .; v_gene: TRBV28; CDR3aa: CASGGTDYEQYF; CDR3nt: TGTGCCAGCGGGGGGACAGACTACGAGCAGTACTTC
j_gene: TRBJ2-2; abundance: .; d_gene: .; v_gene: TRBV5-1; CDR3aa: CASSAPQRANTGELFF; CDR3nt: TGCGCCAGCAGCGCCCCCCAGCGAGCGAACACCGGGGAGCTGTTTTTT
j_gene: TRBJ1-1; abundance: .; d_gene: .; v_gene: TRBV4-2; CDR3aa: CASSRDHGANTEAFF; CDR3nt: TGTGCCAGCAGCCGGGATCATGGGGCGAACACTGAAGCTTTCTTT
j_gene: TRBJ2-7; abundance: .; d_gene: TRBD1; v_gene: TRBV28; CDR3aa: CASSFSPWTGISYEQYF; CDR3nt: TGTGCCAGCAGTTTTTCACCCTGGACAGGTATCTCCTACGAGCAGTACTTC
j_gene: TRBJ2-7; abundance: .; d_gene: TRBD2; v_gene: TRBV6-1; CDR3aa: CTSRLAGGYEQYF; CDR3nt: TGCACCTCCCGGCTAGCGGGAGGTTACGAGCAGTACTTC
j_gene: TRBJ1-5; abundance: .; d_gene: TRBD1; v_gene: TRBV27; CDR3aa: CASSEGQGGAQPQHF; CDR3nt: TGTGCCAGCAGTGAGGGACAGGGAGGGGCTCAGCCCCAGCATTTT
j_gene: TRBJ2-1; abundance: .; d_gene: TRBD2; v_gene: TRBV6-4; CDR3aa: CARTLAGGPGGNEQFF; CDR3nt: TGTGCCAGGACACTAGCGGGAGGCCCCGGGGGCAATGAGCAGTTCTTC